These T cell receptor beta chains were read from a single sample in a study of T cells after posttransplantation cyclophosphamide. Sequencing was performed with immunoSEQ multiplex PCR; in TCRdb, only in-frame clones are kept and a portion is missing. The sample lists more than 10,000 clones; over 80% were seen once. Sequences were derived from PBMCs, sampled about 2,000 days after allogeneic stem cell transplant with posttransplant cyclophosphamide. The receptors were sampled from a female patient between 50 and 60 years old who received an allogeneic stem cell transplant from a related donor, was CMV-positive, and had no GVHD. Some T cells may have come from the graft donor. Both conserved end residues are trimmed from each CDR3.

v_call	j_call	cdr3_aa
TRBV29-1	TRBJ1-1	SVGRGTTEAF
TRBV9	TRBJ2-7	ASSVGGRAGYEQY
TRBV5-1	TRBJ1-1	ASRAGVTEAF
TRBV2	TRBJ1-5	ASSSDPVLGGHYSNQPQH
TRBV11-2	TRBJ2-4	ASSLGLAYQLAKNIQY
TRBV11-2	TRBJ2-3	AGGGGTDTQY
TRBV4-1	TRBJ1-5	ASSQDQEGAHQPQH
TRBV5-1	TRBJ2-3	ASSTTSGSGTDTQY
TRBV2	TRBJ2-1	ASSEKLRLAGDEQF
TRBV27	TRBJ2-7	ASSLTGAVYEQY
TRBV2	TRBJ1-5	ASSSDRGREQPQH
TRBV11-3	TRBJ2-2	ASSRPGLAGGRMF
TRBV7-9	TRBJ1-2	ASSTATSWDRDGYT
TRBV5-1	TRBJ2-1	ASSLDPTGGSYNEQF
TRBV9	TRBJ1-2	ASSPPGGETPNYGYT
TRBV11-2	TRBJ2-1	ASSPPRNEQF
TRBV2	TRBJ2-1	ASSEVAGEQF
TRBV4-2	TRBJ2-7	ASSQGLAGFYEQY
TRBV10-3	TRBJ2-7	AISESRDRGAYEQY
TRBV7-3	TRBJ2-1	ASTIQGGEQF
TRBV4-2	TRBJ1-1	ASSQDGVRGTEAF
TRBV27	TRBJ1-2	ASSFPGERGYT
TRBV29-1	TRBJ2-2	SVERGSANTGELF
TRBV9	TRBJ2-1	ASSVSGSNEQF
TRBV6-1	TRBJ2-1	ASRAPGDEQF
TRBV5-1	TRBJ2-2	ASSKGPGLADPGELF
TRBV10-3	TRBJ2-6	AISGTGGISGANVLT
TRBV28	TRBJ1-1	ASSYRGSGNTEAF
TRBV9	TRBJ2-2	ASSVTGGPSTGELF
TRBV30	TRBJ1-3	AWSIGHRARLRSGNTIY
TRBV11-2	TRBJ1-2	ASSLANQGARGYT
TRBV19	TRBJ2-7	ASSQKYEQY
TRBV18	TRBJ2-5	ASSSRGQGREETQY
TRBV4-3	TRBJ2-7	ASSQGLSSYEQY
TRBV7-9	TRBJ1-3	ASSSNGLGNTIY
TRBV5-1	TRBJ2-7	ASSTSGINEQY
TRBV20-1	TRBJ2-7	GSRTVYEQY
TRBV5-8	TRBJ2-3	ASSSGTSLTDTQY
TRBV7-8	TRBJ1-5	ASSPRGYGNQPQH
TRBV10-3	TRBJ2-1	AISLTSEGGNEQF
TRBV6-5	TRBJ1-1	ASSLDEGLYTEAF
TRBV5-1	TRBJ2-4	ASSLIPGTATSGRAAAKNIQY
TRBV5-1	TRBJ2-5	ASGQAQETQY